This T cell receptor (beta chain) was identified in a study of cytomegalovirus exposure and HLA in healthy donors. Study-wide points: Subsequent analysis showed first-cohort TCR clusters tending to co-occur in over a hundred validation repertoires. CMV antigen specificity was confirmed in vitro for a few CMV-associated chains.

Per the germline V gene, CDR1 is SGHNT and CDR2 is YYREEE (reference sequence). Deletions cut 3 bases from V and 4 bases from J, with 16 bases between. The CDR3 has 15 residues. The protocol was immunoSEQ multiplex PCR, while the TCRdb copy is restricted to in-frame clones and leaves out a portion. The sample lists about 310,000 clones, 88% seen once, with around 0.88% in the top ten. As concerns this clone: Its antigen is undetermined.

Input material: PBMCs. This receptor was obtained from a man aged 30 to 39 in good health and CMV-seronegative. The chain has TRBV5-4 and TRBJ1-1, with D perhaps matching TRBD1 (5 bases). CDR3 nucleotide sequence: TGTGCCAGCAGCTCAAGCTTCGCAGGGATCACTGAAGCTTTCTTT. This translates into CASSSSFAGITEAFF. Supplemented by reference TRBV5-4 and TRBJ1-1, the full variable domain reads ETGVTQSPTHLIKTRGQQVTLRCSSQSGHNTVSWYQQALGQGPQFIFQYYREEENGRGNFPPRFSGLQFPNYSSELNVNALELDDSALYLCASSSSFAGITEAFFGQGTRLTVV.